A single T cell receptor (beta chain) is shown here with its context. These data are taken from a study of blood T cell repertoires in COVID-19. Across the whole study: Researchers got acute and convalescent COVID-19 samples from the United States, Italy and Spain.

The V gene's germline CDR1 is MNHEY and CDR2 SMNVEV (reference sequence). The CDR3 contains 13 residues. Trimming removed 3 bases at V and 4 bases at J, with 9 bases between. Here immunoSEQ multiplex PCR was the method, and the copy in TCRdb shows in-frame clones only, minus some. This sample has about 220,000 clones; around 83% occur once, and the top ten carry 9.5% to 13%. The sequence was collected from a woman aged 45 to 65 with COVID-19, enrolled during active disease. This chain connects TRBV27 to TRBJ1-2; D may be TRBD1 (5 bases). Sample: peripheral blood. This chain's CDR3 is CASSFSGGYGYTF. In nucleotides, the CDR3 is TGTGCCAGCAGTTTTAGCGGGGGCTATGGCTACACCTTC.